The 32 T cell receptor beta chains below were found in one sample sequenced in a study of low-dose radiotherapy and immunotherapy resistance in tumors. The time point: after trial treatment. The treatment here: LDRT plus nivolumab, ipilimumab, low-dose cyclophosphamide and aspirin (RACIN trial). Covering alpha and beta chains, TRAV- and TRBV-specific primers were used for the first-strand cDNA. The TCRs were subjected to amplification over about 20 PCR cycles employing a constant-region primer in conjunction with a V-primer adapter. TCRdb re-analysed the reads in MiXCR, keeping a single row per CDR3 protein. The sample records 100,000 or so distinct CDR3 sequences, under 25% being singletons. The sample in question was PBMCs, obtained after low-dose radiotherapy plus immunotherapy. The source is a male donor with prostate cancer.

On this clonotype: A read error is likely here: a far larger clone is one base away. No conserved phenylalanine or tryptophan ends this CDR3, so it is likely a read error. V is TRBV27 and J is TRBJ2-3, with 13 nucleotides matching TRBD2. In germline, CDR1 is MNHEY, CDR2 SMNVEV (reference sequence). V trimming: 5 bases; J trimming: 4 bases; junction bases outside the gene matches: 3. The CDR3 loop spans 15 amino acids. The CDR3 reads CASSELAGGPDTQYL. The CDR3 DNA sequence: TGTGCCAGCAGTGAACTAGCGGGGGGGCCAGATACGCAGTATTTG.

At least ten counts were recorded for this clonotype. The rearrangement uses TRBV29-1 and TRBJ2-7; D possibly corresponds to TRBD2 (6 bases). V was shortened by 7 bases and J by 0 bases, with 16 bases between the two germline ends. The CDR3 extends over 14 amino acids. Germline CDR1 is SQVTM and CDR2 is ANQGSEA. This CDR3 reads CSASPRGTSYEQYF. As DNA, the CDR3 is TGCAGCGCCTCGCCACGGGGGACCTCCTACGAGCAGTACTTC.

The V gene is TRBV5-1, the J gene TRBJ2-1; TRBD1 agrees at 9 bases. Germline loops: CDR1 SGHRS, CDR2 YFSETQ. The CDR3 runs 16 residues. Losses at the gene ends were 4 bases for V and 1 base for J; bases not matched to a gene: 6. CDR3 residues: CASSVTGTGSYNEQFF. For the CDR3, the DNA is TGCGCCAGCAGCGTCACCGGGACAGGGTCCTACAATGAGCAGTTCTTC. Together with reference TRBV5-1 and TRBJ2-1, the CDR3 gives the full variable domain: KAGVTQTPRYLIKTRGQQVTLSCSPISGHRSVSWYQQTPGQGLQFLFEYFSETQRNKGNFPGRFSGRQFSNSRSEMNVSTLELGDSALYLCASSVTGTGSYNEQFFGPGTRLTVL.

This clonotype was recorded many times. The rearrangement uses TRBV20-1 and TRBJ1-6; weak D call: TRBD1 (5 bases). Trimming took off 3 bases at V and 4 bases at J, with 19 bases between the two ends. CDR1 and CDR2 from the germline V gene are DFQATT and SNEGSKA (reference sequence). This CDR3 is 17 amino acids long. The CDR3 DNA follows: TGCAGTGCTAGGCCGGGACTTCTAAGAGGATATAATTCACCCCTCCACTTT. Protein: CSARPGLLRGYNSPLHF.

This clonotype was recorded at least ten times. This chain joins TRBV6-1 and TRBJ2-7, with D perhaps TRBD1 (6 bases). CDR1 is MNHNS, CDR2 SASEGT, per germline. The V end lost 6 bases, the J end lost 7 bases, and 10 bases lay between the germline ends. CDR3 length equals 11 residues. For the CDR3, the DNA is TGTGCCAGCAGAAAGGGGGAAGAGCAGTACTTC. This codes for CASRKGEEQYF.

This clonotype has a count of ten or more. This rearrangement joins TRBV19 to TRBJ1-5; 10 nucleotides align to TRBD1. CDR3 size: 18 residues. The V gene's germline CDR1 is LNHDA and CDR2 SQIVND (reference sequence). The V gene end was trimmed by 10 bases and the J gene end by 7 bases; junction bases not matched to a gene: 22. The CDR3 DNA is TGTGCCACCTTGCCGGGACAGGGGAAATTTTCAGGCCGGCAGCCCCAGCATTTT. Translated, it gives CATLPGQGKFSGRQPQHF.

There are many counts of this clonotype. The CDR3 DNA sequence: TGCAGCGTTGAACGGAGCTCCTACGAGCAGTACTTC. Its translation is CSVERSSYEQYF. The chain employs TRBV29-1 and TRBJ2-7; D not certain. Germline V CDR1 and CDR2: SQVTM, ANQGSEA. The CDR3 totals 12 residues. Trimming stripped 2 bases from V and 0 bases from J, with 5 bases between.

The sample holds many counts of this clonotype. J is TRBJ2-2 and V is TRBV12-3 or TRBV12-4; 10 positions agree with TRBD2. This CDR3 comprises 15 residues. V dropped 7 bases and J dropped 3; count of bases not matched to a gene: 5. In nucleotides, the CDR3 is TGTGCCAGCACCTATAGCGGGGGGCACACCGGGGAGCTGTTTTTT. This gives the protein CASTYSGGHTGELFF.

This clonotype was counted ten times or more. The V call is TRBV7-9, the J call TRBJ2-7; D not resolved. This CDR3 contains 13 residues. V was shortened by 1 base and J by 0 bases, with 4 bases between the two germline ends. CDR1 is SEHNR, CDR2 FQNEAQ, per germline (reference sequence). CDR3 in amino acids: CASSLVDSYEQYF. CDR3 DNA: TGTGCCAGCAGCTTAGTGGACTCCTACGAGCAGTACTTC.

Ten or more counts support this clonotype. CDR3 region: CASRDLPNYEQYF. The CDR3 DNA sequence: TGTGCCAGTAGAGATCTACCTAACTACGAGCAGTACTTC. The gene calls are TRBV19 and TRBJ2-7; D gene ambiguous. V lost 6 bases and J 3 bases, leaving 12 bases between the germline ends. Germline CDR1 reads LNHDA; CDR2 reads SQIVND (reference sequence). CDR3 length: 13 residues. The entire variable domain, with the rest obtained from reference TRBV19 and TRBJ2-7, is as follows: DGGITQSPKYLFRKEGQNVTLSCEQNLNHDAMYWYRQDPGQGLRLIYYSQIVNDFQKGDIAEGYSVSREKKESFPLTVTSAQKNPTAFYLCASRDLPNYEQYFGPGTRLTVT.

The table lists this clonotype with a few counts. V is TRBV6-2 or TRBV6-3 and J is TRBJ2-7; D call uncertain. CDR1 and CDR2 from the germline V gene are MNHEY and SVGEGT. The CDR3 is made up of 11 amino acids. The V end lost 5 bases, the J end lost 5 bases, and 7 bases lay between the germline ends. The CDR3 coding sequence is TGTGCCAGCAGTGAGATACACGAGCAGTACTTC. The encoded protein is CASSEIHEQYF.

As concerns this clonotype: Given a far larger clone just one base away, this is likely a sequencing read error. The chain is built from TRBV13 and TRBJ1-1; D is undetermined. Germline-derived CDR1 and CDR2 are PRHDT and FYEKMQ (reference sequence). CDR3 length: 12 residues. This chain's CDR3 is CVTSKGSQEAFF. The CDR3 DNA reads TGTGTCACCAGCAAGGGCAGTCAAGAAGCTTTCTTT.

This clonotype was seen repeatedly, ten times or more. J is TRBJ2-1 and V is TRBV3-1; 8 bases match TRBD1. The CDR3 is 15 residues long. V was clipped by 3 bases and J by 6 bases; unmatched bases: 7. CDR1 LGHDT and CDR2 YNNKEL come from the germline V gene (reference sequence). CDR3 sequence reads: CASSQTGERLNEQFF. The CDR3 region has the DNA TGTGCCAGCAGCCAGACAGGGGAACGGCTCAATGAGCAGTTCTTC.

This clonotype came up many times. This chain joins TRBV30 and TRBJ1-1; TRBD1 might be the D (5 bases). This CDR3 contains 12 residues. Germline CDR1 and CDR2: GTSNPN and SVGIG (reference sequence). V was pared by 4 bases and J by 10 bases, with 16 bases between. The DNA for the CDR3 is TGTGCCTGGACGGGGGGACCGCAGCCAGCTTTCTTT. This encodes CAWTGGPQPAFF.

Many counts were recorded for this clonotype. The gene calls are TRBV29-1 and TRBJ2-3; TRBD1 aligns across 7 bases. This CDR3 region has 16 residues. V shed 6 bases and J 0 bases; nucleotides not matched to a gene: 12. Germline loops: CDR1 SQVTM, CDR2 ANQGSEA. In DNA, the CDR3 is TGCAGCGTCCCCACTCCGCCGGGACAGAGCACAGATACGCAGTATTTT. It is translated as CSVPTPPGQSTDTQYF.

The rearrangement links TRBV12-3 or TRBV12-4 to TRBJ2-1; 11 bases map to TRBD2. CDR3 size: 14 residues. V shed 5 bases, J shed 6 bases, and the junction held 3 bases outside the gene matches. In DNA form, the CDR3 reads TGTGCCAGCAGTATAGGACTAGCGGGCAATGAGCAGTTCTTC. Protein sequence: CASSIGLAGNEQFF.

There are many counts of this clonotype. The CDR3, as DNA: TGTGCCAGCAGAGGCATGCCGCAAGAGACCCAGTACTTC. Translated, it gives CASRGMPQETQYF. The chain has TRBV2 and TRBJ2-5; no reliable D call. CDR1 and CDR2 from the germline V gene are SNHLY and FYNNEI. The CDR3 totals 13 residues. V lost 6 bases and J lost 2, with 10 bases in between.

This clonotype has ten or more counts. The gene calls are TRBV27 and TRBJ2-3; 9 nucleotides line up with TRBD2. Looked up from germline, CDR1 is MNHEY and CDR2 is SMNVEV (reference sequence). The CDR3 has 16 amino acids. Trimming removed 2 bases from V and 4 bases from J; junction bases left unmatched: 7. CDR3 in amino acids: CASSLLAGLISDTQYF. The CDR3 DNA follows: TGTGCCAGCAGTTTACTAGCGGGGTTAATATCAGATACGCAGTATTTT.

Comments on this clonotype: It is unclear where the CDR3 begins or ends on the DNA, so no DNA is shown, and the CDR3 is as TCRdb lists it. V is TRBV5-1 and J is TRBJ2-2; TRBD1, the table's D call, was not compared with the DNA. The V gene's germline CDR1 is SGHRS and CDR2 YFSETQ. The CDR3 region is 18 residues in length, termini included. The CDR3 sequence: CASSPPGQGPPTGELFFF.

The chain links TRBV7-2 to TRBJ1-1; 7 nucleotides line up with TRBD1. Trimming removed 0 bases from V and 2 bases from J; junction bases left unmatched: 12. The CDR3 sequence is 18 residues long. Germline lookup yields CDR1 SGHTA and CDR2 FQGNSA. The chain's CDR3 is CASSLAEGARGKNTEAFF. DNA for the CDR3: TGTGCCAGCAGCTTAGCGGAGGGGGCGCGGGGAAAAAACACTGAAGCTTTCTTT.

About this clonotype itself: One base separates it from a far larger clone, so it is likely a read error. This chain joins TRBV2 and TRBJ2-7; D is ambiguous. V was pared by 5 bases and J by 7 bases, with 12 bases between. Germline assignment: CDR1 SNHLY and CDR2 FYNNEI. The CDR3 sequence is 12 residues long. The CDR3 bases are TGTGCCAGCAGTAGGCAATCTAGTGAGCAGTACTTC. Protein: CASSRQSSEQYF. Full variable domain (rest looked up from reference TRBV2 and TRBJ2-7): EPEVTQTPSHQVTQMGQEVILRCVPISNHLYFYWYRQILGQKVEFLVSFYNNEISEKSEIFDDQFSVERPDGSNFTLKIRSTKLEDSAMYFCASSRQSSEQYFGPGTRLTVT.

In this sample, this clonotype turned up many times. CDR3 sequence reads: CASGTAMNTEAFF. For the CDR3, the DNA is TGTGCCAGCGGAACAGCCATGAACACTGAAGCTTTCTTT. V is TRBV2 and J is TRBJ1-1, with D uncertain. Trimming left V 8 bases short and J 0 bases short, with 10 bases between. This CDR3 has 13 residues. Germline CDR1 and CDR2: SNHLY and FYNNEI.

In regard to this clonotype: The CDR3 carries no conserved terminal phenylalanine or tryptophan, so it likely arises from a read error. This chain connects TRBV20-1 to TRBJ2-6; D not resolved. The CDR3 covers 15 residues. Per the germline V gene, CDR1 is DFQATT and CDR2 is SNEGSKA (reference sequence). The CDR3 bases are TGCAGTGCCGTGGGAACCCCCTCTGGGGACAACGTCCTGACTCTC. Translated: CSAVGTPSGDNVLTL.

This clonotype was detected ten times or more. The rearrangement joins TRBV14 to TRBJ2-3; D is ambiguous. V was cut by 1 base and J by 6 bases, with 8 bases left in between. Germline V gene data show CDR1 as SGHDN and CDR2 as FVKESK. The CDR3 loop spans 13 amino acids. For the CDR3, the DNA is TGTGCCAGCAGCCAAGTCGTGGGGGATACGCAGTATTTT. It encodes CASSQVVGDTQYF.

The chain joins TRBV12-3 or TRBV12-4 to TRBJ2-3, with TRBD2 identical over 8 bases. The CDR3 is 15 amino acids. V shed 7 bases and J 0 bases; nucleotides not matched to a gene: 6. CDR3 region: CASNPSGYSTDTQYF. DNA for the CDR3: TGTGCCAGCAACCCTAGCGGGTACAGCACAGATACGCAGTATTTT.

This clonotype appeared many times. The V and J genes are TRBV6-5 and TRBJ1-4; a weak D match, TRBD1 (5 bases). This CDR3 region has 14 residues. Germline assignment: CDR1 MNHEY and CDR2 SVGAGI. Trimming stripped 6 bases from V and 8 bases from J, with 16 bases between. The CDR3 DNA reads as TGTGCCAGCAGGCGCGGCAGGGTGGCCGAAAAACTGTTTTTT. This sequence encodes CASRRGRVAEKLFF.

At least ten counts were recorded for this clonotype. The V call is TRBV5-1, the J call TRBJ2-7, with TRBD1 as a possible D gene (5 bases). Germline V gene sequence: CDR1 SGHRS, CDR2 YFSETQ. The CDR3 is made up of 13 amino acids. The V gene lost 7 bases and the J gene lost 3 bases, with 14 bases spanning the gap. Here the CDR3 reads CASGLGEGYEQYF. The CDR3 nucleotides read TGCGCCAGCGGTTTAGGGGAAGGCTACGAGCAGTACTTC.

This clonotype was found many times. The V gene is TRBV28, the J gene TRBJ2-7, with a possible D match to TRBD2 (6 bases). CDR3 size: 13 residues. The germline V gene has CDR1 MDHEN and CDR2 SYDVKM. Trimming took 6 bases from V and 3 from J, leaving 12 bases between them. CDR3 in DNA: TGTGCCAGCAGGGGATGGGAGGACTACGAGCAGTACTTC. Its translation is CASRGWEDYEQYF.

Many counts were recorded for this clonotype. CDR3 in amino acids: CASSLDASYNEQFF. Here the CDR3 DNA reads TGCGCCAGCAGCTTAGATGCCAGCTACAATGAGCAGTTCTTC. The V call is TRBV5-1, the J call TRBJ2-1; D ambiguous. Germline V lookup: CDR1 SGHRS, CDR2 YFSETQ. V dropped 2 bases and J dropped 3 bases, with 9 bases sitting between them. This CDR3 region has 14 residues.

This clonotype was seen a few times. CDR3 in DNA: TGTGCCAGCAGTTTGTCTGGCCCGGATACGCAGTATTTT. Its translation: CASSLSGPDTQYF. The V and J genes are TRBV28 and TRBJ2-3; no clear D. Trimming removed 3 bases at V and 6 bases at J, with 10 bases between. Germline CDR1 is MDHEN and CDR2 is SYDVKM. The CDR3 has 13 residues.

The chain has TRBV28 and TRBJ2-2; D possibly uses TRBD1 or TRBD2 (5 bases each). CDR1 and CDR2 (germline): MDHEN, SYDVKM. The CDR3 extends over 17 amino acids. Trimming took 7 bases from V and 1 from J, leaving 19 bases between them. CDR3 in DNA: TGTGCCAGCACCCCATCGGGGCTAGATCGGAACACCGGGGAGCTGTTTTTT. This gives the protein CASTPSGLDRNTGELFF.

V gene TRBV28 combines with J gene TRBJ2-5, with 9 bases lining up with TRBD2. The CDR3 has 19 amino acids. Germline trimming cut 4 bases from V and 0 bases from J; bases unmatched to any gene: 15. Germline-derived CDR1 and CDR2 are MDHEN and SYDVKM. The chain's CDR3 is CASSSPLGSGGPYQETQYF. In DNA, the CDR3 is TGTGCCAGCAGTTCCCCCCTGGGTAGCGGGGGCCCGTACCAAGAGACCCAGTACTTC.